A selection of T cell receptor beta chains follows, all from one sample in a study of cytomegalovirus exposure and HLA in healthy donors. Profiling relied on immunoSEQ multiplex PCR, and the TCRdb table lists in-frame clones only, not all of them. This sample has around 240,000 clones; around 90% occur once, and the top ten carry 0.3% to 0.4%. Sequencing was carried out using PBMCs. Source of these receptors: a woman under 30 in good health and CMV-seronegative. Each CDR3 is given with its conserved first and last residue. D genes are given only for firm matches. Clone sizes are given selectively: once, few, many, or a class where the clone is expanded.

CASSFGSGDGYTF TGTGCCAGCAGTTTTGGGTCCGGGGATGGCTACACCTTC TRBJ1-2 TRBV27 . .
CASSVRAGVMNTEAFF TGTGCCAGTAGTGTCAGGGCAGGGGTTATGAACACTGAAGCTTTCTTT TRBJ1-1 TRBV19 . .
CASSTNGQDMNTEAFF TGTGCCAGCAGCACGAATGGACAGGATATGAACACTGAAGCTTTCTTT TRBJ1-1 TRBV2 . TRBD1
CASSSGAGRSEAFF TGTGCCAGCAGCTCGGGCGCAGGGAGGTCTGAAGCTTTCTTT TRBJ1-1 TRBV11-2 once .
CASSEMTRSVRNTIYF TGTGCCAGCAGTGAAATGACACGGTCGGTGCGTAACACCATATATTTT TRBJ1-3 TRBV6-1 . .
CASSLGVSLKTDTQYF TGTGCCAGCAGCTTAGGGGTTAGCTTGAAGACAGATACGCAGTATTTT TRBJ2-3 TRBV13 . .
CASKTGFHSNQPQHF TGTGCCAGCAAAACGGGTTTCCATAGCAATCAGCCCCAGCATTTT TRBJ1-5 TRBV6-5 . .
CASSLDRGDNEQFF TGTGCCAGCAGCTTAGACCGGGGAGACAATGAGCAGTTCTTC TRBJ2-1 TRBV7-9 . .
CASSFLRKAYEQYF TGTGCCAGCAGTTTTCTCAGGAAGGCCTACGAGCAGTACTTC TRBJ2-7 TRBV28 . .
CASSDVGQGNTEAFF TGTGCCAGCAGTGATGTGGGACAGGGGAACACTGAAGCTTTCTTT TRBJ1-1 TRBV6-1 . TRBD1
CASSLGDSNEKLFF TGCGCCAGCAGCTTGGGGGACAGTAATGAAAAACTGTTTTTT TRBJ1-4 TRBV5-1 . TRBD1
CASSLGRETEAFF TGTGCCAGCAGCTTGGGGCGAGAGACTGAAGCTTTCTTT TRBJ1-1 TRBV11-2 . .
CASSLASRVTQYF TGTGCCAGCAGCTTAGCATCGCGGGTAACGCAGTATTTT TRBJ2-3 TRBV7-2 . .
CASSPGLAGASSYNEQFF TGTGCCAGCTCACCGGGACTAGCGGGAGCAAGCTCCTACAATGAGCAGTTCTTC TRBJ2-1 TRBV2 once TRBD2
CASSLPGQGQYGYTF TGTGCCAGCAGCTTGCCGGGACAGGGTCAATATGGCTACACCTTC TRBJ1-2 TRBV5-8 . TRBD1
CASSYWRALGPTEAFF TGTGCCAGCAGTTACTGGAGGGCCCTAGGCCCGACTGAAGCTTTCTTT TRBJ1-1 TRBV6-5 . .
CASTSTAFSYEQYF TGTGCCAGCACCTCGACAGCTTTCTCCTACGAGCAGTACTTC TRBJ2-7 TRBV6-5 . .
CASSFIAGGTDTQYF TGCGCCAGCAGCTTTATAGCGGGGGGAACAGATACGCAGTATTTT TRBJ2-3 TRBV5-1 . TRBD2
CASYTVGGDIAEQFF TGTGCCAGTTACACAGTTGGAGGGGATATCGCTGAGCAGTTCTTC TRBJ2-1 TRBV7-9 . .
CASSYSRQGSDNEQFF TGTGCCAGCAGTTACTCCCGACAGGGGTCCGACAATGAGCAGTTCTTC TRBJ2-1 TRBV6-5 . TRBD1
CASSLGDRRNIQYF TGTGCCAGCAGCTTAGGGGACAGGAGAAACATTCAGTACTTC TRBJ2-4 TRBV7-9 once TRBD1
CASSLVQDTSTDTQYF TGCGCCAGCAGCTTGGTACAGGACACTAGCACAGATACGCAGTATTTT TRBJ2-3 TRBV5-1 . .
CASSLVGRTQIIYGYTF TGTGCCAGCAGCTTAGTGGGCAGGACTCAGATTATCTATGGCTACACCTTC TRBJ1-2 TRBV7-8 . .
CASSLGSTGGVRWNTEAFF TGTGCCAGCAGCTTAGGAAGCACAGGGGGCGTAAGATGGAACACTGAAGCTTTCTTT TRBJ1-1 TRBV7-9 . TRBD1
CASSFGGMGNYGYTF TGTGCCAGCAGCTTTGGGGGGATGGGTAACTATGGCTACACCTTC TRBJ1-2 TRBV7-9 few .
CSVGRGAYNEQFF TGCAGCGTTGGACGGGGGGCATACAATGAGCAGTTCTTC TRBJ2-1 TRBV29-1 . .
CASSTQGFDEQFF TGCGCCAGCAGCACACAGGGTTTTGATGAGCAGTTCTTC TRBJ2-1 TRBV5-1 . .
CASSSGGPNYGYTF TGTGCCAGCAGCTCGGGGGGCCCTAACTATGGCTACACCTTC TRBJ1-2 TRBV7-9 . .
CASSSGLASPDTQYF TGTGCCAGCAGCTCGGGACTAGCGAGCCCAGATACGCAGTATTTT TRBJ2-3 TRBV9 . TRBD2
CASTLYNEQFF TGTGCCAGCACCCTATACAATGAGCAGTTCTTC TRBJ2-1 TRBV27 . .
CASSPRGDTGELFF TGCGCCAGCAGCCCCAGGGGGGACACCGGGGAGCTGTTTTTT TRBJ2-2 TRBV4-1 . .
CASSLPSQAEQYF TGTGCCAGCAGTTTGCCTAGTCAAGCCGAGCAGTACTTC TRBJ2-7 TRBV6-5 . .
CASSWDSPNTEAFF TGCGCCAGCAGCTGGGACAGCCCAAACACTGAAGCTTTCTTT TRBJ1-1 TRBV5-1 . TRBD1
CASSLGPSGTGNTGELFF TGCGCCAGCAGCTTGGGGCCCTCCGGGACAGGCAACACCGGGGAGCTGTTTTTT TRBJ2-2 TRBV5-1 . TRBD1
CASSLNRGSSGANVLTF TGTGCCAGCAGTTTAAACAGGGGAAGTTCTGGGGCCAACGTCCTGACTTTC TRBJ2-6 TRBV28 . TRBD1